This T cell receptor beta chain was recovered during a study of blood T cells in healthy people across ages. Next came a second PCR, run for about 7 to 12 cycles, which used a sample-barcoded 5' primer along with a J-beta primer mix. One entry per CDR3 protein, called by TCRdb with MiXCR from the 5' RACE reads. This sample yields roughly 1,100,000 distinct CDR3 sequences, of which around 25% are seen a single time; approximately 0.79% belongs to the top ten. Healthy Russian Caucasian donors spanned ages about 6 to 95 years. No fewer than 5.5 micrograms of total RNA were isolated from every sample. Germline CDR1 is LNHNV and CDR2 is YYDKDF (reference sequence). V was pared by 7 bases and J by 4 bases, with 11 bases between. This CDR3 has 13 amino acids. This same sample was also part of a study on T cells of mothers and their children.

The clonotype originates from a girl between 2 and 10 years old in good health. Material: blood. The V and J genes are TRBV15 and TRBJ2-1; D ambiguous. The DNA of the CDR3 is TGTGCCACCAAAGATCCGTGGTACAATGAGCAGTTCTTC. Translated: CATKDPWYNEQFF.